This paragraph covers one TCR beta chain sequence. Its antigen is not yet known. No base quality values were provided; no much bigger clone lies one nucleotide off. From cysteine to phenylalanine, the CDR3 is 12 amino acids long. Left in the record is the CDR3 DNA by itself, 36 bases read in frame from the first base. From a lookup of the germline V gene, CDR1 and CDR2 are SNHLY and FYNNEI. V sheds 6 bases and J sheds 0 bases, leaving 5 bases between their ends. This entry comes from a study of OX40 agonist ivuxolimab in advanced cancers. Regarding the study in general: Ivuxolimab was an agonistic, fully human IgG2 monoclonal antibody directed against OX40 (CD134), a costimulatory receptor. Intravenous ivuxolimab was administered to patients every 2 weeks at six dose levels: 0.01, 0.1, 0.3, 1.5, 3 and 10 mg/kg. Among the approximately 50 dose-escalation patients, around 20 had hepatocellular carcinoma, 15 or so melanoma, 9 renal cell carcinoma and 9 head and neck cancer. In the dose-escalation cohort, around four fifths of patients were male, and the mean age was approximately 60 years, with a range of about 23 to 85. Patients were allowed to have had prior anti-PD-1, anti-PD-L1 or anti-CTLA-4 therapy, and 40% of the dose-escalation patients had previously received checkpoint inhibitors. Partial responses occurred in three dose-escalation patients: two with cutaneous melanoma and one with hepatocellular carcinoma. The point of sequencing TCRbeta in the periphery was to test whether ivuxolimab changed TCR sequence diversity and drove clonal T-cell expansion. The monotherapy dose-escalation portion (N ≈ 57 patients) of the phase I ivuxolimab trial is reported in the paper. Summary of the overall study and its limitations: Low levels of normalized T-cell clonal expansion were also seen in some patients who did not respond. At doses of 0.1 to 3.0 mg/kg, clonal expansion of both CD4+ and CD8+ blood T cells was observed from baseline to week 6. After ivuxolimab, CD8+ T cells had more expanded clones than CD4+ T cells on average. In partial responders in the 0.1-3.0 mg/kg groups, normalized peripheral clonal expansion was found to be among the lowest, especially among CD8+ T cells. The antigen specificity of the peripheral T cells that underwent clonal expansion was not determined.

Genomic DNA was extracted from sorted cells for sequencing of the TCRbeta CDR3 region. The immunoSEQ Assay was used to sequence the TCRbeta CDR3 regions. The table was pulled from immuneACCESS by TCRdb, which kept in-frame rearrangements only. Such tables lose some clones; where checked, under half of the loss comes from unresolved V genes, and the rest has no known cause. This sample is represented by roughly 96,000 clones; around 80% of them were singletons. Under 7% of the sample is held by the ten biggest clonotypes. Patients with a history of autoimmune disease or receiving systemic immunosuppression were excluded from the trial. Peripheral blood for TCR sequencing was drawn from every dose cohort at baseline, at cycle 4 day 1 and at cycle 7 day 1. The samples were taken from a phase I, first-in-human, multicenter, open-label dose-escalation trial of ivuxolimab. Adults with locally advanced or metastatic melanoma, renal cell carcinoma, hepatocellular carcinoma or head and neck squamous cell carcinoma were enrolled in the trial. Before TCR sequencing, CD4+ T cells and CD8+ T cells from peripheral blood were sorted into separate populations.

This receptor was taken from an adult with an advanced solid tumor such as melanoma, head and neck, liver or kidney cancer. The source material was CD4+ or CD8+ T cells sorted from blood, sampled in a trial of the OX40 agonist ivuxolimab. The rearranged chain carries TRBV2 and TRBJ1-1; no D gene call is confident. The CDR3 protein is CASRLLNTEAFF. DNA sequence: TGTGCCAGCAGACTCTTGAACACTGAAGCTTTCTTT.